This TCR beta chain is from a study of vaccination effects on CD4 cells after COVID-19. Method: immunoSEQ multiplex PCR; TCRdb's copy keeps in-frame clones and lacks some. The sample yields roughly 24,000 clones, around 77% seen once. Ahead of sequencing, the ViraFEST assay grew antigen-specific CD4+ T cells using viral peptide pools. Upon completion of approximately ten days in culture, CD4+ T cells were isolated. The person was diagnosed with PCR-confirmed SARS-CoV-2 infection between March and December 2020. CDR1 and CDR2 (germline): SGHAT, FQNNGV. V was pared by 4 bases and J by 0 bases, with 10 bases between. This CDR3 region has 16 residues. A word on this clone: Its antigen remains unidentified.

Sequencing used CD4+ T cells from PBMCs cultured with SARS-CoV-2 spike peptides, obtained before COVID-19 vaccination. The source of this sequence is a human donor who had a prior SARS-CoV-2 infection. The genes are TRBV11-2 and TRBJ2-6, with D uncertain. DNA for the CDR3: TGTGCCAGCAGCTCTACCTATAGCTCTGGGGCCAACGTCCTGACTTTC. It translates to CASSSTYSSGANVLTF. Full variable domain (missing parts from reference TRBV11-2 and TRBJ2-6): EAGVAQSPRYKIIEKRQSVAFWCNPISGHATLYWYQQILGQGPKLLIQFQNNGVVDDSQLPKDRFSAERLKGVDSTLKIQPAKLEDSAVYLCASSSTYSSGANVLTFGAGSRLTVL.